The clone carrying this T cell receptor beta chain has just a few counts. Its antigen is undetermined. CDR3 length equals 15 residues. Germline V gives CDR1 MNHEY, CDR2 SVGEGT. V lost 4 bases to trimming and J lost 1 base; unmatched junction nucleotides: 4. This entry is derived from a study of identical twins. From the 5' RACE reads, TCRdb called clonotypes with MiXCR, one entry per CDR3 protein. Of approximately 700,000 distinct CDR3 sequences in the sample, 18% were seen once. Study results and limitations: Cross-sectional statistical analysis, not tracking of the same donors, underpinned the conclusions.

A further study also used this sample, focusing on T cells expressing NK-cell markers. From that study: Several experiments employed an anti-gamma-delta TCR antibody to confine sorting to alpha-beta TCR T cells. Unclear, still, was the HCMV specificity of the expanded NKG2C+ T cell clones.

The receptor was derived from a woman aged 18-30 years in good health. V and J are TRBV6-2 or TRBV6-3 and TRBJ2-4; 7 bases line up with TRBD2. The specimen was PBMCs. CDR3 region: CASSSFGRAKNIQYF. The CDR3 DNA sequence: TGTGCCAGCAGTTCCTTCGGGAGGGCCAAAAACATTCAGTACTTC.